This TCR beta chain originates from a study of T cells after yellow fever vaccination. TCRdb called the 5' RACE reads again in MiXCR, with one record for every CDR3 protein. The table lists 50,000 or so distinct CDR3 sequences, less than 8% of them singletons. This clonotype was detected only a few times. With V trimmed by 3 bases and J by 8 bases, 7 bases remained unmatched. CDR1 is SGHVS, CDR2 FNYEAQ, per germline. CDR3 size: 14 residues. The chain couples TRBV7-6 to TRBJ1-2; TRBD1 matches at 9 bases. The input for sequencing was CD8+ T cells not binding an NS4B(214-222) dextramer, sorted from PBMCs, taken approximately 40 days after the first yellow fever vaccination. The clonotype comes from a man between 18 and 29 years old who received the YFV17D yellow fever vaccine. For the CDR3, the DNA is TGTGCCAGCAGCTTGGACAGGGGCCAACGAGGCTACACCTTC. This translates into CASSLDRGQRGYTF.